Below are 23 T cell receptor beta chains sequenced from a single sample in a study of cytomegalovirus exposure and HLA in healthy donors. Repertoires were generated with immunoSEQ multiplex PCR, while TCRdb's copy carries only in-frame clones and drops some. The data contain 140,000 to 150,000 clones, 90% to 95% of them singletons. Sequenced: PBMCs. The receptors were gathered from a man aged 18 to 29 in good health and CMV-seronegative.

This clone was found once. The J gene is TRBJ2-7, the V gene TRBV6-6; D is perhaps TRBD2 (5 bases). The CDR3 is 15 residues long. The ends were cut back, 6 bases at V and 3 bases at J, with 18 bases in the middle. The germline V gene encodes CDR1 MNHNY and CDR2 SVGAGI (reference sequence). Here the CDR3 DNA reads TGTGCCAGCAGCTTAAACTCGGGATTAAACTACGAGCAGTACTTC. Protein: CASSLNSGLNYEQYF.

The chain uses TRBV13 and TRBJ1-5; D might be TRBD1 (5 bases). Trimming shortened V by 0 bases and J by 6 bases, and 9 bases separated the two germline ends. This CDR3 has 14 amino acids. Per the germline V gene, CDR1 is PRHDT and CDR2 is FYEKMQ (reference sequence). The CDR3 region is CASSLGQGSQPQHF. CDR3 DNA: TGTGCCAGCAGCTTAGGGCAGGGAAGTCAGCCCCAGCATTTT.

The J gene is TRBJ2-3, the V gene TRBV30; 8 bases agree with TRBD2. Looked up from germline, CDR1 is GTSNPN and CDR2 is SVGIG (reference sequence). With V trimmed by 0 bases and J by 0 bases, 2 bases remained unmatched. The CDR3 loop spans 15 amino acids. CDR3 region: CAWSVTSGSTDTQYF. CDR3 nucleotides: TGTGCCTGGAGTGTAACTAGCGGAAGCACAGATACGCAGTATTTT.

The table lists this clone with a few counts. This rearrangement joins TRBV27 to TRBJ1-6; possibly TRBD1 for D (6 bases). The CDR3 totals 14 residues. Germline-derived CDR1 and CDR2 are MNHEY and SMNVEV (reference sequence). The V gene lost 3 bases and the J gene lost 5 bases, with 8 bases spanning the gap. CDR3 in amino acids: CASSFGGHNSPLHF. CDR3 sequence (DNA): TGTGCCAGCAGTTTTGGGGGCCATAATTCACCCCTCCACTTT.

J is TRBJ1-5 and V is TRBV6-5, with D tentatively TRBD1 (6 bases). CDR1 is MNHEY and CDR2 is SVGAGI in the germline V gene. The CDR3 spans 14 residues. Between the trimmed V and J ends, which lost 0 bases and 5 bases, there was a span of 8 bases. CDR3 residues: CASSYSQGHQPQHF. Written as DNA, the CDR3 is TGTGCCAGCAGTTACTCGCAGGGGCATCAGCCCCAGCATTTT.

This clone was detected once. This rearrangement joins TRBV6-5 to TRBJ2-1; 9 bases line up with TRBD2. The germline gives CDR1 MNHEY, CDR2 SVGAGI. The J segment lost 2 bases and the V segment lost 8 bases, leaving 4 bases of the junction unmatched. The CDR3 spans 14 residues. CDR3 DNA sequence: TGTGCCAGCGCGGGGGGGCTCACCTACAATGAGCAGTTCTTC. This gives the protein CASAGGLTYNEQFF.

V and J are TRBV7-9 and TRBJ1-2; 7 bases line up with TRBD1. CDR1 SEHNR and CDR2 FQNEAQ come from the germline V gene (reference sequence). J lost 0 bases, V lost 5 bases, and 12 bases had no gene match. CDR3 length: 17 amino acids. The CDR3 coding sequence is TGTGCCAGCAGCCTCCCCGGGACAGCACCTACTAACTATGGCTACACCTTC. This sequence encodes CASSLPGTAPTNYGYTF.

The V gene is TRBV18, the J gene TRBJ1-2; the match to TRBD1 covers 7 bases. Germline CDR1 is KGHSH and CDR2 is LQKENI. J gave up 6 bases and V 4 bases, and 11 bases lay outside the gene matches. This CDR3 is 15 amino acids long. The CDR3 sequence: CASSQRTTGMDGYTF. The CDR3 nucleotides are TGTGCCAGCTCACAACGTACGACAGGGATGGATGGCTACACCTTC. Using reference TRBV18 and TRBJ1-2 for the parts outside the CDR3, the full variable domain is NAGVMQNPRHLVRRRGQEARLRCSPMKGHSHVYWYRQLPEEGLKFMVYLQKENIIDESGMPKERFSAEFPKEGPSILRIQQVVRGDSAAYFCASSQRTTGMDGYTFGSGTRLTVV.

V and J are TRBV19 and TRBJ1-1; tentative D call: TRBD1 (5 bases). The V and J ends lost 3 bases and 1 base respectively, with 18 bases between them. In germline, CDR1 is LNHDA, CDR2 SQIVND (reference sequence). This CDR3 contains 17 residues. The CDR3 sequence is CASSIRQLRTTNTEAFF. CDR3 coding DNA: TGTGCCAGTAGTATCCGACAGCTTAGGACGACGAACACTGAAGCTTTCTTT. Full variable domain (remainder filled in from reference TRBV19 and TRBJ1-1): DGGITQSPKYLFRKEGQNVTLSCEQNLNHDAMYWYRQDPGQGLRLIYYSQIVNDFQKGDIAEGYSVSREKKESFPLTVTSAQKNPTAFYLCASSIRQLRTTNTEAFFGQGTRLTVV.

The genes are TRBV6-6 and TRBJ2-7; no clear D. Germline lookup yields CDR1 MNHNY and CDR2 SVGAGI (reference sequence). V was cut by 4 bases and J by 3 bases, with 10 bases left in between. The CDR3 extends over 13 amino acids. CDR3 region: CASSWARDYEQYV. The CDR3 DNA reads TGTGCCAGCAGTTGGGCTAGAGACTACGAGCAGTACGTC.

In this sample, this clone turned up once. The DNA of the CDR3 is TGTGCCAGCAGCCGCAAGACAGGGAAGGCCCAGTACTTC. Its translation: CASSRKTGKAQYF. The rearrangement links TRBV13 to TRBJ2-5; TRBD1 agrees at 7 bases. CDR1 PRHDT and CDR2 FYEKMQ come from the germline V gene (reference sequence). The CDR3 is 13 amino acids. The junction had 9 bases not matched to a gene; V was cut back by 5 bases and J by 9 bases.

The chain couples TRBV7-8 to TRBJ2-7, with TRBD1 matching over 11 bases. Per the germline V gene, CDR1 is SGHVS and CDR2 is FQNEAQ. The CDR3 totals 16 residues. V shed 6 bases, J shed 3 bases, and the junction held 10 bases outside the gene matches. The CDR3 DNA reads TGTGCCAGCAGTCAGAAAATCGGGACAGGGGGCTACGAGCAGTACTTC. This encodes CASSQKIGTGGYEQYF.

V and J are TRBV5-1 and TRBJ2-3; 8 nucleotides line up with TRBD2. J lost 7 bases, V lost 5 bases, and 15 bases had no gene match. The CDR3 has 16 amino acids. CDR1 is SGHRS, CDR2 YFSETQ, per germline. CDR3 amino acids: CASSGAGTRFSYTQYF. CDR3 sequence (DNA): TGCGCCAGCAGTGGGGCCGGGACTAGATTTTCTTATACGCAGTATTTT.

This rearrangement joins TRBV6-4 to TRBJ2-5; 9 nucleotides match TRBD1. The V segment lost 7 bases and the J segment 2 bases; nucleotides outside the gene matches: 5. The CDR3 sequence is 14 residues long. The V gene's germline CDR1 is MRHNA and CDR2 SNTAGT. As DNA, the CDR3 is TGTGCCAGCACCTTGGACAGGGGACAAGAGACCCAGTACTTC. Protein: CASTLDRGQETQYF.

V is TRBV5-4 and J is TRBJ2-7, with D maybe TRBD1 (6 bases). Germline assignment: CDR1 SGHNT and CDR2 YYREEE (reference sequence). Trimming removed 5 bases at V and 1 base at J, with 10 bases between. There are 13 residues in the CDR3. The CDR3 is CASRNGTSYEQYV. The CDR3 DNA reads TGTGCCAGCAGAAACGGGACATCCTACGAGCAGTACGTC.

V gene TRBV11-2 combines with J gene TRBJ2-7, with D perhaps matching TRBD2 (5 bases). CDR1 SGHAT and CDR2 FQNNGV come from the germline V gene. The CDR3 has 13 residues. V was trimmed by 0 bases and J by 4 bases, leaving 7 bases between them. The CDR3 DNA follows: TGTGCCAGCAGCTTAGAGCCGGGGTACGAGCAGTACGTC. It translates to CASSLEPGYEQYV.

The rearrangement uses TRBV7-2 and TRBJ2-7, with 7 bases aligning to TRBD2. CDR3 size: 14 residues. V lost 7 bases and J lost 4; bases outside the gene matches: 10. CDR1 is SGHTA and CDR2 is FQGNSA in the germline V gene. The CDR3 DNA reads as TGTGCCAGCACCCCAACGTTGGGGGGGTACGAGCAGTACTTC. It codes for CASTPTLGGYEQYF.

This rearrangement joins TRBV7-9 to TRBJ1-1, with 9 bases matching TRBD1. The CDR3 extends over 14 amino acids. With V trimmed by 5 bases and J by 3 bases, 4 bases remained unmatched. Germline V gene data show CDR1 as SEHNR and CDR2 as FQNEAQ (reference sequence). The CDR3 here is CASSPTGGYTEAFF. The CDR3 DNA sequence: TGTGCCAGCAGCCCAACAGGGGGCTACACTGAAGCTTTCTTT.

The CDR3 coding sequence is TGTGCCAGCAGTTCTCTAGCGGGAGGGCCCCGTGAGCAGTTCTTC. Amino acids: CASSSLAGGPREQFF. The V call is TRBV28, the J call TRBJ2-1; 12 nucleotides line up with TRBD2. Germline V gene data show CDR1 as MDHEN and CDR2 as SYDVKM. After removal of 4 bases from V and 9 bases from J, the junction contained 7 bases not matched to a gene. The CDR3 has 15 residues.

The V call is TRBV7-6, the J call TRBJ2-5, with TRBD2 matching 9 bases. CDR1 and CDR2 from the germline V gene are SGHVS and FNYEAQ. The CDR3 has 15 residues. The V and J ends lost 1 base and 5 bases, in that order; junction bases with no gene match: 5. The CDR3 is CASSLGSGGPETQYF. As DNA, the CDR3 is TGTGCCAGCAGCTTAGGTAGCGGGGGACCCGAGACCCAGTACTTC.

The V call is TRBV18, the J call TRBJ2-3, with TRBD2 identical over 10 bases. Germline CDR1 is KGHSH and CDR2 is LQKENI. Unmatched junction bases numbered 6, after V lost 4 bases and J lost 14 bases. This CDR3 is 12 amino acids long. This chain's CDR3 is CASSQDRTSGYF. The CDR3 DNA reads as TGTGCCAGCTCACAAGATCGGACTAGCGGGTATTTT.

This sequence joins TRBV11-3 and TRBJ2-1; the match to TRBD2 covers 10 bases. The V gene end was trimmed by 3 bases and the J gene end by 1 base; junction bases not matched to a gene: 9. CDR3 size: 18 residues. CDR1 and CDR2 (germline): SGHNT, YENEEA. CDR3 amino acids: CASSFTASGRVSYNEQFF. The CDR3 nucleotides are TGTGCCAGCAGCTTTACCGCTAGCGGGAGAGTATCCTACAATGAGCAGTTCTTC.

The chain links TRBV7-8 to TRBJ1-1; D is possibly TRBD1 (5 bases). The V gene's germline CDR1 is SGHVS and CDR2 FQNEAQ. The V end was cut by 5 bases, the J end by 7 bases, with 14 bases between. The CDR3 has 13 residues. CDR3 nucleotide sequence: TGTGCCAGCAGCGGCAGGGTGAGAGATGAAGCTTTCTTT. Protein: CASSGRVRDEAFF. Combining the CDR3 with reference TRBV7-8 and TRBJ1-1 gives the whole variable domain GAGVSQSPRYKVAKRGQDVALRCDPISGHVSLFWYQQALGQGPEFLTYFQNEAQLDKSGLPSDRFFAERPEGSVSTLKIQRTQQEDSAVYLCASSGRVRDEAFFGQGTRLTVV.